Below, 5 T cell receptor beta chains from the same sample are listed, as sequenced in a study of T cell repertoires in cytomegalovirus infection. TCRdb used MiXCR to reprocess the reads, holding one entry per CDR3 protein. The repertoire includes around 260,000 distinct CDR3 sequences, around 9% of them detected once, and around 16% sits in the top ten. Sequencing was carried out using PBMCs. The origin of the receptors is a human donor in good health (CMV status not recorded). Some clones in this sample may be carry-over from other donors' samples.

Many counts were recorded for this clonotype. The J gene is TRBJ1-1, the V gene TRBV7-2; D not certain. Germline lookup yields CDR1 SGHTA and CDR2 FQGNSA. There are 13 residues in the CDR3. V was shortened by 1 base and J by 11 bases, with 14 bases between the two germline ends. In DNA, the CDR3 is TGTGCCAGCAGCTTAGGGAACCGACCCCCGGCTTTCTTT. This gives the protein CASSLGNRPPAFF. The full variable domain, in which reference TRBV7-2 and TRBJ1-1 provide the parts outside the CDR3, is GAGVSQSPSNKVTEKGKDVELRCDPISGHTALYWYRQSLGQGLEFLIYFQGNSAPDKSGLPSDRFSAERTGGSVSTLTIQRTQQEDSAVYLCASSLGNRPPAFFGQGTRLTVV.

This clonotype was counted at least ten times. The CDR3 sequence is CASSLDSGSLNEQFF. In DNA, the CDR3 is TGTGCCAGCAGCTTAGATAGCGGGAGTCTCAATGAGCAGTTCTTC. The V gene is TRBV7-2, the J gene TRBJ2-1; TRBD2 agrees at 9 bases. V gave up 1 base and J gave up 6 bases; unmatched junction bases: 4. From germline, CDR1 is SGHTA and CDR2 FQGNSA. CDR3 length: 15 amino acids.

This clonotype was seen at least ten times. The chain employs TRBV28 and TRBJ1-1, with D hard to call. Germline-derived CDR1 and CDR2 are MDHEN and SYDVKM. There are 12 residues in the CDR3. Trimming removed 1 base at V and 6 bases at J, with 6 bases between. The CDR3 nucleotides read TGTGCCAGCAGTTTATATGGCTCTGAAGCTTTCTTT. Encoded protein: CASSLYGSEAFF.

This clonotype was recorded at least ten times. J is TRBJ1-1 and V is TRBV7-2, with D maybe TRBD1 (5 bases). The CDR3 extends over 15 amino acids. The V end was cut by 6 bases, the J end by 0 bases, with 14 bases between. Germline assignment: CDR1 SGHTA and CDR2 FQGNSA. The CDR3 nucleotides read TGTGCCAGCAGTGGACAACCGAACATGAACACTGAAGCTTTCTTT. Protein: CASSGQPNMNTEAFF.

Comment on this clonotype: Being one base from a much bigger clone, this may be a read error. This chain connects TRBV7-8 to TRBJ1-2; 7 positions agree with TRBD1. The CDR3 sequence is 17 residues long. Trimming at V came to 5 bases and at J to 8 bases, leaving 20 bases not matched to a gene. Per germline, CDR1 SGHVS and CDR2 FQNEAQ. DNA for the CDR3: TGTGCCAGCAGCGTGTTTGGAGGGGGCGATCGGATGAAAGGCTACACCTTC. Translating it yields CASSVFGGGDRMKGYTF.